The sample holds a few counts of the clone carrying this T cell receptor (beta chain). Antigen: not known. Here immunoSEQ multiplex PCR was the method, and the copy in TCRdb shows in-frame clones only, minus some. The table records around 180,000 clones, roughly 88% of them present only once. The data were taken from a study of cytomegalovirus exposure and HLA in healthy donors. Study-level information: The approximately 110 validation repertoires used a platform that matched the one used for the roughly 650 first-cohort repertoires, as a later analysis reported. Study-wide points: Cytomegalovirus association was listed for 164 TCR beta chains. A subsequent analysis found that TCR clusters from the first cohort also tended to co-occur in the 90 to 150 validation repertoires, with 90% to 95% of cluster scores above 0.

The sequencing sample was made of PBMCs. This clonotype was sampled from a woman aged 18-30 years in good health and CMV-seronegative.

CDR3 region: CASSTRDRRAGAQHF. The DNA for the CDR3 is TGTGCCAGCAGTACCCGGGACAGGCGTGCTGGGGCCCAGCATTTT. J is TRBJ1-5 and V is TRBV6-5, with 8 bases lining up with TRBD1. After removal of 5 bases from V and 11 bases from J, the junction contained 14 bases not matched to a gene. The germline V gene has CDR1 MNHEY and CDR2 SVGAGI. The CDR3 contains 15 residues.